A single sample gave rise to the 21 T cell receptor beta chains below, sequenced in a study of T cell repertoires in cytomegalovirus infection. One entry per CDR3 protein results from TCRdb running MiXCR on the reads. The sample yields 300,000 to 400,000 distinct CDR3 sequences, roughly 20% seen once. The sample taken for sequencing was PBMCs. The receptor source for this set is a human donor in good health (CMV status not recorded). Some clones in this sample may be carry-over from other donors' samples.

This clonotype was observed a few times. The rearrangement uses TRBV30 and TRBJ1-3; D perhaps matches TRBD1 (6 bases). Looked up from germline, CDR1 is GTSNPN and CDR2 is SVGIG (reference sequence). The CDR3 length is 15 residues. Trimming removed 0 bases from V and 0 bases from J, with 9 bases in between. This CDR3 reads CAWSVGTSSGNTIYF. CDR3 coding DNA: TGTGCCTGGAGTGTGGGGACAAGCTCTGGAAACACCATATATTTT.

The chain joins TRBV20-1 to TRBJ1-2, with 7 bases fitting TRBD1. The CDR3 sequence is 15 residues long. After removal of 1 base from V and 4 bases from J, the junction contained 9 bases not matched to a gene. The germline V gene has CDR1 DFQATT and CDR2 SNEGSKA (reference sequence). CDR3 nucleotide sequence: TGCAGTGCTAGAGGCCCTTCAGGGGGGGGCTATGGCTACACCTTC. It yields the protein CSARGPSGGGYGYTF.

This clonotype was observed at least ten times. This chain's CDR3 is CASTSSGGNTEAFF. In DNA, the CDR3 is TGTGCCAGCACCTCCTCCGGGGGTAACACTGAAGCTTTCTTT. This chain connects TRBV28 to TRBJ1-1, with D perhaps TRBD1 (5 bases). Germline loops: CDR1 MDHEN, CDR2 SYDVKM. Trimming pared 7 bases from V and 2 bases from J, leaving 14 bases between. CDR3 size: 14 residues.

This clonotype appeared a few times. The chain employs TRBV12-3 or TRBV12-4 and TRBJ2-1; perhaps TRBD2 as D (6 bases). Trimming shortened V by 5 bases and J by 2 bases, and 13 bases separated the two germline ends. The CDR3 totals 15 residues. CDR3 nucleotides: TGTGCCAGCAGTCCCCTAGCGAATCCCTACAATGAGCAGTTCTTC. Translation gives CASSPLANPYNEQFF.

J is TRBJ1-4 and V is TRBV19; D is unresolved. With 7 bases removed from V and 8 bases from J, the gap between germline ends came to 23 bases. This CDR3 is built from 16 residues. CDR1 LNHDA and CDR2 SQIVND come from the germline V gene (reference sequence). The CDR3 here is CASNQARAGGSEKLFF. In DNA, the CDR3 is TGTGCCAGTAACCAAGCCCGCGCAGGAGGGTCCGAAAAACTGTTTTTT.

The rearrangement uses TRBV19 and TRBJ1-6; D gene uncertain. Looked up from germline, CDR1 is LNHDA and CDR2 is SQIVND (reference sequence). The CDR3 length is 12 residues. Trimming pared 3 bases from V and 7 bases from J, leaving 4 bases between. The CDR3 region is CASSIVNSPLHF. The CDR3 bases are TGTGCCAGTAGTATCGTGAATTCACCCCTCCACTTT.

In this sample, this clonotype turned up many times. This sequence joins TRBV7-9 and TRBJ2-5, with TRBD1 as a possible D gene (6 bases). Trimming took off 6 bases at V and 3 bases at J, with 23 bases between the two ends. Germline V gene data show CDR1 as SEHNR and CDR2 as FQNEAQ (reference sequence). The CDR3 is made up of 17 amino acids. CDR3 in DNA: TGTGCCAGCAGGTCCGCTCGGGACACCGATGTAAAAGAGACCCAGTACTTC. Its protein product is CASRSARDTDVKETQYF.

There are a few counts of this clonotype. The CDR3: CASTPTDSGQPQHF. DNA for the CDR3: TGTGCCAGCACCCCTACGGACTCAGGGCAGCCCCAGCATTTT. This rearrangement joins TRBV6-2 or TRBV6-3 to TRBJ1-5; perhaps TRBD1 as D (5 bases). The CDR3 loop spans 14 amino acids. The germline CDR1 and CDR2 sequences are MNHEY and SVGEGT. Trimming took off 7 bases at V and 7 bases at J, with 17 bases between the two ends.

The J gene is TRBJ2-1, the V gene TRBV28; D not certain. The CDR3 spans 13 residues. V was cut by 5 bases and J by 4 bases, with 9 bases left in between. Germline CDR1 MDHEN, CDR2 SYDVKM. The CDR3: CASSLGFYNEQFF. The CDR3 DNA reads as TGTGCCAGCAGTCTGGGATTTTACAATGAGCAGTTCTTC.

The CDR3 here is CASSYSSRTDDNNEKLFF. For the CDR3, the DNA is TGTGCCAGCAGTTACTCTTCTAGGACGGACGACAATAATGAAAAACTGTTTTTT. The V and J genes are TRBV6-5 and TRBJ1-4; D unclear. Trimming removed 0 bases from V and 4 bases from J, with 18 bases in between. Germline loops: CDR1 MNHEY, CDR2 SVGAGI. This CDR3 region has 18 residues.

This chain joins TRBV19 and TRBJ1-6; D may be TRBD1 (6 bases). The germline gives CDR1 LNHDA, CDR2 SQIVND (reference sequence). The CDR3 loop spans 14 amino acids. The V and J ends lost 3 bases and 7 bases respectively, with 10 bases between them. In DNA form, the CDR3 reads TGTGCCAGTAGTATCAGGACAGCAAATTCACCCCTCCACTTT. Amino acids: CASSIRTANSPLHF.

This clonotype was picked up many times. The chain couples TRBV7-6 to TRBJ2-7; the D is unclear. The CDR3 contains 12 residues. Trimming stripped 4 bases from V and 4 bases from J, with 8 bases between. The germline CDR1 and CDR2 sequences are SGHVS and FNYEAQ. The DNA of the CDR3 is TGTGCCAGCAGCTCTTACAGTTACGAGCAGTACTTC. This gives the protein CASSSYSYEQYF.

DNA of the CDR3: TGCGCCAGCAGTGTACTAGCGGGAATCGGAGAGACCCAGTACTTC. The encoded protein is CASSVLAGIGETQYF. The chain is built from TRBV10-2 and TRBJ2-5; TRBD2 agrees at 10 bases. CDR1 and CDR2 (germline): WSHSY, SAAADI. This CDR3 has 15 residues. V gave up 4 bases and J gave up 4 bases; unmatched junction bases: 6.

The rearrangement joins TRBV19 to TRBJ2-7; 7 positions match TRBD2. There are 14 residues in the CDR3. Germline V gives CDR1 LNHDA, CDR2 SQIVND (reference sequence). J gave up 1 base and V 6 bases, and 6 bases lay outside the gene matches. The CDR3 loop reads CASRGGEGSYEQYF. In DNA, the CDR3 is TGTGCCAGTAGGGGGGGGGAAGGATCCTACGAGCAGTACTTC.

This clonotype was counted a few times. This chain uses TRBV29-1 with TRBJ2-1, with D perhaps matching TRBD2 (6 bases). The V gene's germline CDR1 is SQVTM and CDR2 ANQGSEA. The CDR3 has 14 amino acids. Trimming left V 5 bases short and J 7 bases short, with 18 bases between. The CDR3 DNA reads as TGCAGCGTTCAGAGCGCGGGACTTCGAAATGAGCAGTTCTTC. As protein: CSVQSAGLRNEQFF.

The rearrangement joins TRBV19 to TRBJ2-2; D not resolved. CDR1 and CDR2 (germline): LNHDA, SQIVND (reference sequence). There are 14 residues in the CDR3. Trimming took off 5 bases at V and 6 bases at J, with 13 bases between the two ends. CDR3 loop: CASSPNARPGELFF. For the CDR3, the DNA is TGTGCCAGTAGTCCCAATGCACGACCCGGGGAGCTGTTTTTT.

This clonotype was counted many times. The genes are TRBV7-9 and TRBJ2-1, with TRBD2 matching 7 bases. Germline V gives CDR1 SEHNR, CDR2 FQNEAQ (reference sequence). This CDR3 is built from 17 residues. Trimming cost V 6 bases and J 2 bases; bases outside gene matches: 13. CDR3 residues: CASRPSPYSGPYNEQFF. The CDR3 DNA is TGTGCCAGCAGACCAAGCCCTTATAGCGGGCCCTACAATGAGCAGTTCTTC. The whole variable domain, filled in from reference TRBV7-9 and TRBJ2-1, reads DTGVSQNPRHKITKRGQNVTFRCDPISEHNRLYWYRQTLGQGPEFLTYFQNEAQLEKSRLLSDRFSAERPKGSFSTLEIQRTEQGDSAMYLCASRPSPYSGPYNEQFFGPGTRLTVL.

Ten or more counts support this clonotype. The genes are TRBV7-2 and TRBJ2-5; D is possibly TRBD1 or TRBD2 (5 bases each). In germline, CDR1 is SGHTA, CDR2 FQGNSA. The CDR3 is 14 amino acids. The V and J ends lost 1 base and 7 bases respectively, with 13 bases between them. CDR3 DNA sequence: TGTGCCAGCAGCTTAGGAGGGGTCCGGGGGACCCAGTACTTC. This encodes CASSLGGVRGTQYF. The complete variable domain, with remaining parts taken from reference TRBV7-2 and TRBJ2-5, reads GAGVSQSPSNKVTEKGKDVELRCDPISGHTALYWYRQSLGQGLEFLIYFQGNSAPDKSGLPSDRFSAERTGGSVSTLTIQRTQQEDSAVYLCASSLGGVRGTQYFGPGTRLLVL.

This clonotype was seen a handful of times. This rearrangement joins TRBV6-6 to TRBJ2-7; no reliable D call. Germline V gives CDR1 MNHNY, CDR2 SVGAGI (reference sequence). Trimming pared 6 bases from V and 3 bases from J, leaving 18 bases between. The CDR3 consists of 15 residues. CDR3 sequence: CASSPTLVGFYEQYF. The CDR3 nucleotides are TGTGCCAGCAGCCCCACTTTGGTGGGATTCTACGAGCAGTACTTC.

This rearrangement joins TRBV4-1 to TRBJ1-4; no definite D call. The CDR3 length is 16 residues. In germline, CDR1 is MGHRA, CDR2 YSYEKL. The V end lost 2 bases, the J end lost 1 base, and 11 bases lay between the germline ends. CDR3 DNA: TGCGCCAGCAGCCAATCGGGGATTATAACTAATGAAAAACTGTTTTTT. Its protein product is CASSQSGIITNEKLFF.

This clonotype was counted only a few times. This chain uses TRBV5-1 with TRBJ2-7, with a possible D match to TRBD2 (6 bases). Germline lookup yields CDR1 SGHRS and CDR2 YFSETQ. There are 17 residues in the CDR3. Trimming removed 0 bases from V and 2 bases from J, with 18 bases in between. The CDR3 loop reads CASSLAPSGDKAYEQYF. CDR3 nucleotides: TGCGCCAGCAGCTTGGCCCCTTCGGGGGATAAAGCCTACGAGCAGTACTTC.